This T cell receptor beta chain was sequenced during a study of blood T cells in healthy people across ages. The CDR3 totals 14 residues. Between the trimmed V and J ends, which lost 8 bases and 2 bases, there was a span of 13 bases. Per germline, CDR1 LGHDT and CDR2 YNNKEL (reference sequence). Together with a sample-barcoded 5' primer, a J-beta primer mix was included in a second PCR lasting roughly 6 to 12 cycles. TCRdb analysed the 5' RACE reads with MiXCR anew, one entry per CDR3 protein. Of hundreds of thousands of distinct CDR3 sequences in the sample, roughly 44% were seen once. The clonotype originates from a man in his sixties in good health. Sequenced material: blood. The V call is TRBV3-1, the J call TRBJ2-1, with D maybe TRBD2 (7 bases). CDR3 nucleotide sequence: TGTGCCAGCGGGGGGGCAGGGACCTACAATGAGCAGTTCTTC. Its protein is CASGGAGTYNEQFF.